The rows below give T cell receptor beta chains drawn from one sample of a study of a mutant IDH1 vaccine in newly diagnosed glioma. Antigens of these TCRs are unknown. Data came from immunoSEQ multiplex PCR; TCRdb stores just in-frame clones and leaves some out. Of 40,000 or so clones listed, roughly 85% were seen once; the top ten hold 1.5% to 2%. Sequenced here: PBMCs, sampled from a glioma patient whose treatment included an IDH1 peptide vaccine. Receptor source: a man in his forties or fifties with glioma. CDR3s include the opening cysteine and the closing phenylalanine or tryptophan. A D gene is named only where the DNA matches it firmly. Expanded clones are given a class, and other clones once, few, many or no size at all.

d_gene: .; v_gene: TRBV27; j_gene: TRBJ1-1; abundance: .; CDR3nt: TGTGCCAGCAGGTTAAACACTGAAGCTTTCTTT; CDR3aa: CASRLNTEAFF
d_gene: .; v_gene: TRBV5-4; j_gene: TRBJ2-1; abundance: .; CDR3nt: TGTGCCAGCAGCTTCGGAACGGGATCCATCTACAATGAGCAGTTCTTC; CDR3aa: CASSFGTGSIYNEQFF
d_gene: .; v_gene: TRBV7-9; j_gene: TRBJ1-1; abundance: .; CDR3nt: TGTGCCAGCAGCCGTAGGGGGAGTGGCGCTGAAGCTTTCTTT; CDR3aa: CASSRRGSGAEAFF
d_gene: TRBD2; v_gene: TRBV4-1; j_gene: TRBJ2-1; abundance: .; CDR3nt: TGCGCCAGCAGGAATCTAGCGGGCGGGAATGAGCAGTTCTTC; CDR3aa: CASRNLAGGNEQFF
d_gene: .; v_gene: TRBV19; j_gene: TRBJ2-7; abundance: .; CDR3nt: TGTGCCAGTAGTTCAGGGCCGTACGAGCAGTACTTC; CDR3aa: CASSSGPYEQYF
d_gene: .; v_gene: TRBV7-9; j_gene: TRBJ1-2; abundance: .; CDR3nt: TGTGCCAGCAGCCGACGGGGACCGCCGGGTAATGGCTACACCTTC; CDR3aa: CASSRRGPPGNGYTF
d_gene: .; v_gene: TRBV27; j_gene: TRBJ1-2; abundance: .; CDR3nt: TGTGCCAGCAGTTTAAGGGGGAAAGGCGGCTACACCTTC; CDR3aa: CASSLRGKGGYTF
d_gene: TRBD1; v_gene: TRBV19; j_gene: TRBJ2-7; abundance: .; CDR3nt: TGTGCCAGTGGACCCGGACAGGGGGTGTGGTACGAGCAGTACTTC; CDR3aa: CASGPGQGVWYEQYF
d_gene: .; v_gene: TRBV19; j_gene: TRBJ2-3; abundance: .; CDR3nt: TGTGCCAGTAGAAGCTTTGGGGGCACAGATACGCAGTATTTT; CDR3aa: CASRSFGGTDTQYF
d_gene: .; v_gene: TRBV9; j_gene: TRBJ1-1; abundance: .; CDR3nt: TGTGCCAGCAGCGTCACTTCCGGGACCCCGCTCTTT; CDR3aa: CASSVTSGTPLF
d_gene: .; v_gene: TRBV19; j_gene: TRBJ2-7; abundance: once; CDR3nt: TGTGCTGAGAGACGGGCCTACGAGCAGTACTTC; CDR3aa: CAERRAYEQYF
d_gene: .; v_gene: TRBV18; j_gene: TRBJ2-3; abundance: once; CDR3nt: TGTGCCAGCTCACCAACACAGGTCACAGATACGCAGTATTTT; CDR3aa: CASSPTQVTDTQYF
d_gene: .; v_gene: TRBV5-6; j_gene: TRBJ1-2; abundance: .; CDR3nt: TGTGCCAGCAGCCTGGGGAACTGGGGCAGGTTCAATGGCTACACCTTC; CDR3aa: CASSLGNWGRFNGYTF
d_gene: .; v_gene: TRBV10-3; j_gene: TRBJ2-7; abundance: .; CDR3nt: TGTGCCATCAGTGAACGGACCATCTACTACGAGCAGTACTTC; CDR3aa: CAISERTIYYEQYF
d_gene: .; v_gene: TRBV11-2; j_gene: TRBJ2-1; abundance: once; CDR3nt: TGTGCCAGCAGCTTAAGGTCGGCCTACAATGAGCAGTTCTTC; CDR3aa: CASSLRSAYNEQFF
d_gene: .; v_gene: TRBV28; j_gene: TRBJ2-1; abundance: .; CDR3nt: TGTGCCAGCAGTTCCCGGGACCCCCCCTATGAGCAGTTCTTC; CDR3aa: CASSSRDPPYEQFF
d_gene: TRBD1; v_gene: TRBV18; j_gene: TRBJ1-4; abundance: .; CDR3nt: TGTGCCAGCTCACCAGGACAGGTGAATGAAAAACTGTTTTTT; CDR3aa: CASSPGQVNEKLFF
d_gene: .; v_gene: TRBV2; j_gene: TRBJ2-1; abundance: .; CDR3nt: TGTGCCAGCAGTGAAGGTAACTCCTACAATGAGCAGTTCTTC; CDR3aa: CASSEGNSYNEQFF
d_gene: .; v_gene: TRBV7-2; j_gene: TRBJ2-1; abundance: .; CDR3nt: TGTGCCAGCAGCTTAGGAGGCCTCGAGCAGTTCTTC; CDR3aa: CASSLGGLEQFF
d_gene: .; v_gene: TRBV19; j_gene: TRBJ2-7; abundance: .; CDR3nt: TGTGCCAGTAGATTTCAGGATGGTATCTCCTACGAGCAGTACTTC; CDR3aa: CASRFQDGISYEQYF
d_gene: TRBD2; v_gene: TRBV7-2; j_gene: TRBJ2-1; abundance: .; CDR3nt: TGTGCCAGCAGCCGTATTCGGGGCGGGAGATCCCCCTACAATGAGCAGTTCTTC; CDR3aa: CASSRIRGGRSPYNEQFF
d_gene: TRBD1; v_gene: TRBV4-2; j_gene: TRBJ2-5; abundance: .; CDR3nt: TGTGCCAGCAGCCAGGGGGACAGGGAGGAAGAGACCCAGTACTTC; CDR3aa: CASSQGDREEETQYF
d_gene: TRBD1; v_gene: TRBV19; j_gene: TRBJ1-1; abundance: .; CDR3nt: TGTGCCAGTAGTGCAGGGGGGTTTCTTGGGACTGAAGCTTTCTTT; CDR3aa: CASSAGGFLGTEAFF
d_gene: .; v_gene: TRBV2; j_gene: TRBJ2-2; abundance: .; CDR3nt: TGTGCCAGCAACTACCTCGGAGTCGGGGAGCTGTTTTTT; CDR3aa: CASNYLGVGELFF
d_gene: .; v_gene: TRBV5-4; j_gene: TRBJ2-3; abundance: .; CDR3nt: TGTGCCAGCAGCTTGTCAGATACGCAGTATTTT; CDR3aa: CASSLSDTQYF
d_gene: .; v_gene: TRBV9; j_gene: TRBJ1-1; abundance: .; CDR3nt: TGTGCCAGCAGCCCCCACACGGGAGGGTCTTTTGAAGCTTTCTTT; CDR3aa: CASSPHTGGSFEAFF
d_gene: TRBD1; v_gene: TRBV7-2; j_gene: TRBJ2-7; abundance: .; CDR3nt: TGTGCCAGCAGCTTAGTAGGACAGGACTCCTACGAGCAGTACTTC; CDR3aa: CASSLVGQDSYEQYF
d_gene: .; v_gene: TRBV7-2; j_gene: TRBJ1-5; abundance: .; CDR3nt: TGTGCCAGCAGCTTATGGCGGGATCAGCCCCAGCATTTT; CDR3aa: CASSLWRDQPQHF
d_gene: .; v_gene: TRBV5-6; j_gene: TRBJ2-7; abundance: .; CDR3nt: TGTGCCAGCAGCTTGGGGTTAGTCTCCTACGAGCAGTACTTC; CDR3aa: CASSLGLVSYEQYF
d_gene: TRBD2; v_gene: TRBV27; j_gene: TRBJ2-5; abundance: .; CDR3nt: TGTGCCAGCAGTCGAACCGGGACTAGCGATGAGACCCAGTACTTC; CDR3aa: CASSRTGTSDETQYF
d_gene: .; v_gene: TRBV25-1; j_gene: TRBJ2-7; abundance: .; CDR3nt: TGTGCCAGCACTCGCGACAGCTCCTACGAGCAGTACTTC; CDR3aa: CASTRDSSYEQYF
d_gene: .; v_gene: TRBV5-4; j_gene: TRBJ1-3; abundance: .; CDR3nt: TGTGCCAGCAGCAACAAGGAACGGTATAGCTCTGGAAACACCATATATTTT; CDR3aa: CASSNKERYSSGNTIYF
d_gene: TRBD1; v_gene: TRBV5-5; j_gene: TRBJ1-2; abundance: .; CDR3nt: TGTGCCAGCAGCTCCTTCACAGGGGGAGATGGCTACACCTTC; CDR3aa: CASSSFTGGDGYTF
d_gene: .; v_gene: TRBV1; j_gene: TRBJ2-2; abundance: once; CDR3nt: TGCACCAGCAGTCGGAAGCGGGAAGACGGGGAGCTGTTTTTT; CDR3aa: CTSSRKREDGELFF
d_gene: .; v_gene: TRBV28; j_gene: TRBJ1-5; abundance: .; CDR3nt: TGTGCCAGCAGTTTACGGCAAGTACTGCATTTT; CDR3aa: CASSLRQVLHF
d_gene: .; v_gene: TRBV19; j_gene: TRBJ1-1; abundance: once; CDR3nt: TGTGCCAGTAGTCCGATACAGGTTTCCCCCGAGTACACTGAAGCTTTCTTT; CDR3aa: CASSPIQVSPEYTEAFF
d_gene: .; v_gene: TRBV2; j_gene: TRBJ2-3; abundance: .; CDR3nt: TGTGCCAGCACGGTGAACACAGATACGCAGTATTTT; CDR3aa: CASTVNTDTQYF
d_gene: .; v_gene: TRBV5-1; j_gene: TRBJ1-1; abundance: .; CDR3nt: TGCGCCAGCAGCTTCCGAGACCTTAACACTGAAGCTTTCTTT; CDR3aa: CASSFRDLNTEAFF
d_gene: TRBD2; v_gene: TRBV5-1; j_gene: TRBJ2-3; abundance: .; CDR3nt: TGCGCCAGCAGCTTGGGGTTTAGCGGGGCAGATACGCAGTATTTT; CDR3aa: CASSLGFSGADTQYF
d_gene: TRBD1; v_gene: TRBV9; j_gene: TRBJ2-2; abundance: .; CDR3nt: TGTGCCAGCAGCCCCTACAGGGGGCGCCCCGGGGAGCTGTTTTTT; CDR3aa: CASSPYRGRPGELFF
d_gene: TRBD1; v_gene: TRBV19; j_gene: TRBJ1-1; abundance: .; CDR3nt: TGTGCCAGTAGGCGGTGGACAGGACGAGAGAACACTGAAGCTTTCTTT; CDR3aa: CASRRWTGRENTEAFF
d_gene: TRBD2; v_gene: TRBV11-2; j_gene: TRBJ2-7; abundance: .; CDR3nt: TGTGCCAGCAGCCCGATTAGCGGGATCTCCTACGAGCAGTACTTC; CDR3aa: CASSPISGISYEQYF
d_gene: TRBD1; v_gene: TRBV2; j_gene: TRBJ1-2; abundance: .; CDR3nt: TGTGCCAGCAGTGTGGGGACAGGGAGAAACTATGGCTACACCTTC; CDR3aa: CASSVGTGRNYGYTF
d_gene: .; v_gene: TRBV19; j_gene: TRBJ2-2; abundance: once; CDR3nt: TGTGCCAGTAGTATAGATAGACTAGTTGGGGAGCTGTTTTTT; CDR3aa: CASSIDRLVGELFF
d_gene: .; v_gene: TRBV9; j_gene: TRBJ2-2; abundance: .; CDR3nt: TGTGCCAGCAACGGACAGTCCGGGGAGCTGTTTTTT; CDR3aa: CASNGQSGELFF
d_gene: .; v_gene: TRBV29-1; j_gene: TRBJ1-1; abundance: few; CDR3nt: TGCAGCGTTGCGAACGCTGAAGCTTTCTTT; CDR3aa: CSVANAEAFF
d_gene: .; v_gene: TRBV5-1; j_gene: TRBJ2-7; abundance: .; CDR3nt: TGCGCCTCCGGCGACAATTCCTACGAGCAGTACTTC; CDR3aa: CASGDNSYEQYF
d_gene: TRBD1; v_gene: TRBV27; j_gene: TRBJ2-7; abundance: .; CDR3nt: TGTGCCAGCAGTCCAACAGGGGGCTACGAGCAGTACTTC; CDR3aa: CASSPTGGYEQYF
d_gene: .; v_gene: TRBV6-5; j_gene: TRBJ2-3; abundance: .; CDR3nt: TGTGCCAGCAGTTACCTCGGGAGACCGACAGATACGCAGTATTTT; CDR3aa: CASSYLGRPTDTQYF
d_gene: TRBD1; v_gene: TRBV7-3; j_gene: TRBJ2-7; abundance: .; CDR3nt: TGTGCCAGCAGCTTCAGTTGGACAGGGCCTGGCGAGCAGTACTTC; CDR3aa: CASSFSWTGPGEQYF
d_gene: .; v_gene: TRBV6-1; j_gene: TRBJ2-2; abundance: .; CDR3nt: TGTGCCAGCATATGGAACAGGGAAAAATCCGGGGAGCTGTTTTTT; CDR3aa: CASIWNREKSGELFF
d_gene: TRBD2; v_gene: TRBV5-1; j_gene: TRBJ2-7; abundance: .; CDR3nt: TGCGCCAGCAAAATTGTAGCGGGGGCCTACGAGCAGTACTTC; CDR3aa: CASKIVAGAYEQYF